This TCR beta chain was sequenced for a study of Tregs in tolerant kidney transplant recipients. With 3 bases clipped from V and 5 bases from J, the junction kept 4 bases outside the gene matches. Germline CDR1 reads LNHDA; CDR2 reads SQIVND (reference sequence). This CDR3 has 17 amino acids. Libraries were prepared by immunoSEQ multiplex PCR; TCRdb keeps only in-frame clonotypes and omits some of them. Across roughly 50,000 clones, the top ten clones capture roughly 0.89% of the sample. Points on this clone: The DNA ends 3 residues before the CDR3 does, and the rest of the CDR3 is filled in from the germline J gene.

This sequence was found in a human donor who received a combined kidney and bone marrow transplant. Source: CD4+ T cells from blood, taken before the transplant. This chain uses TRBV19 with TRBJ2-1; 16 bases are a match to TRBD2. The CDR3 bases that were read are TGTGCCAGTAGTATGGTAGGGACTAGCGGGAGGGACAATGAG. It encodes CASSMVGTSGRDNE. The whole CDR3 is CASSMVGTSGRDNEQFF.